The entry below describes one T cell receptor (beta chain). The record originates from a study of siplizumab effects on memory and regulatory T cells. Method: immunoSEQ multiplex PCR; TCRdb's copy keeps in-frame clones and lacks some. The sample has around 110,000 clones; around 94% are singletons. V was cut by 2 bases and J by 6 bases, with 14 bases left in between. Germline CDR1 SGHRS, CDR2 YFSETQ. The CDR3 is 15 amino acids. The gene calls are TRBV5-1 and TRBJ2-2; D is possibly TRBD1 or TRBD2 (5 bases each). This TCR was sampled from a human donor in good health. Sequences were obtained from non-Treg CD4+ T cells sorted from blood. In nucleotides, the CDR3 is TGCGCCAGCAGCTTAGGGACGAACCCCCCCGGGGAGCTGTTTTTT. Residues: CASSLGTNPPGELFF.